The 26 T cell receptor beta chains listed next were all sequenced from one sample in a study of beta chain features in type 1 diabetes. Every isolated RNA sample was fully reverse transcribed, so sequencing captured expressed TCRB transcripts. Repertoires were generated with immunoSEQ multiplex PCR, while TCRdb's copy carries only in-frame clones and drops some. The data contain some 150,000 clones, under 60% of them seen just once; the ten biggest clones take up roughly 0.4%. The sequencing sample was made of Tregs from blood. All receptors derive from a man between 18 and 29 years old in good health.

There are a few counts of this clone. The gene calls are TRBV6-5 and TRBJ1-6; no clear D gene. This CDR3 is built from 12 residues. The V and J ends lost 6 bases and 7 bases respectively, with 7 bases between them. CDR1 and CDR2 from the germline V gene are MNHEY and SVGAGI. The CDR3 DNA reads as TGTGCCAGCAGACAGCAGAATTCACCCCTCCACTTT. As protein: CASRQQNSPLHF.

This clone was detected a few times. The rearrangement joins TRBV5-1 to TRBJ1-5; D remains unclear. The V and J ends lost 1 base and 2 bases respectively, with 10 bases between them. Germline V gene sequence: CDR1 SGHRS, CDR2 YFSETQ. CDR3 length: 15 residues. The CDR3 DNA is TGCGCCAGCAGCTTGAGCGGTGGAGGCAATCAGCCCCAGCATTTT. This translates into CASSLSGGGNQPQHF.

This clone was seen a few times. The chain carries TRBV5-1 and TRBJ1-1, with 9 bases aligning to TRBD1. V dropped 4 bases and J dropped 1; count of bases not matched to a gene: 8. This CDR3 contains 16 residues. Germline V gene sequence: CDR1 SGHRS, CDR2 YFSETQ. The CDR3 region is CASSRVQGAPNTEAFF. CDR3 DNA: TGCGCCAGCAGCAGGGTACAGGGGGCCCCGAACACTGAAGCTTTCTTT.

The chain is built from TRBV28 and TRBJ1-1; no reliable D call. The CDR3 loop spans 11 amino acids. Germline CDR1 MDHEN, CDR2 SYDVKM. The V and J ends lost 10 bases and 6 bases respectively, with 12 bases between them. This CDR3 is CATRLLSEAFF. CDR3 DNA sequence: TGTGCCACCCGACTTTTATCTGAAGCTTTCTTT.

The rearrangement joins TRBV28 to TRBJ2-4; 9 bases are shared with TRBD1. The germline V gene encodes CDR1 MDHEN and CDR2 SYDVKM. The ends lost 6 bases at V and 6 bases at J; junction bases unmatched: 3. The CDR3 covers 13 residues. For the CDR3, the DNA is TGTGCCAGCAGCCCGGGACAGGGAAACATTCAGTACTTC. Protein sequence: CASSPGQGNIQYF.

The chain joins TRBV5-4 to TRBJ2-3, with D perhaps TRBD2 (6 bases). Trimming left V 4 bases short and J 6 bases short, with 15 bases between. Per the germline V gene, CDR1 is SGHNT and CDR2 is YYREEE (reference sequence). This CDR3 contains 14 residues. CDR3 region: CASSLGLPTDTQYF. DNA of the CDR3: TGTGCCAGCAGCCTGGGACTCCCCACGGATACGCAGTATTTT.

This clone appeared a few times. V and J are TRBV7-9 and TRBJ2-7, with a weak D call TRBD1 (5 bases). Trimming cost V 4 bases and J 2 bases, with 6 bases left between them. This CDR3 is 12 amino acids long. Germline V gene lookup returns CDR1 SEHNR and CDR2 FQNEAQ (reference sequence). The CDR3 loop reads CASSSTAYEQYF. The CDR3 nucleotides read TGTGCCAGCAGCTCGACAGCCTACGAGCAGTACTTC.

This clone appeared a few times. The gene calls are TRBV28 and TRBJ1-2, with D unresolved. The CDR3 runs to 11 residues. V dropped 8 bases and J dropped 0 bases, with 4 bases sitting between them. From germline, CDR1 is MDHEN and CDR2 SYDVKM. CDR3 sequence: CASGANYGYTF. As DNA, the CDR3 is TGTGCCAGCGGAGCTAACTATGGCTACACCTTC.

This chain links TRBV5-4 with TRBJ1-3; D is uncertain. V lost 2 bases and J lost 7, with 13 bases in between. Germline V lookup: CDR1 SGHNT, CDR2 YYREEE (reference sequence). This CDR3 has 14 amino acids. The CDR3 nucleotides are TGTGCCAGCAGCTTATTGGCCAATCCCAACACCATATATTTT. Protein product: CASSLLANPNTIYF.

This chain links TRBV14 with TRBJ1-1; D is undetermined. Looked up from germline, CDR1 is SGHDN and CDR2 is FVKESK. There are 13 residues in the CDR3. V gave up 4 bases and J gave up 6 bases, with 12 bases separating them. CDR3 amino acids: CASSRGAYPEAFF. The CDR3 DNA reads TGTGCCAGCAGCCGTGGAGCCTATCCTGAAGCTTTCTTT.

In this sample, this clone turned up a few times. The V and J genes are TRBV6-5 and TRBJ2-1, with 8 bases aligning to TRBD2. CDR3 size: 15 residues. Germline lookup yields CDR1 MNHEY and CDR2 SVGAGI. J was trimmed by 7 bases and V by 3 bases; bases with no gene match: 8. CDR3 coding DNA: TGTGCCAGCAGTTATAATCCCCGGGAGGGGAATGAGCAGTTCTTC. As protein: CASSYNPREGNEQFF.

The chain has TRBV7-6 and TRBJ2-5, with a tentative D call TRBD1 (6 bases). V was clipped by 3 bases and J by 11 bases, with 13 bases between them. The germline gives CDR1 SGHVS, CDR2 FNYEAQ. This CDR3 spans 12 amino acids. CDR3 region: CASSFEDSKQYF. The CDR3 region has the DNA TGTGCCAGCAGCTTTGAGGACAGTAAGCAGTACTTC.

V usage is TRBV20-1 and J usage is TRBJ2-1; D not certain. This CDR3 is 11 amino acids long. Germline V CDR1 and CDR2: DFQATT, SNEGSKA (reference sequence). Between the trimmed V and J ends, which lost 6 bases and 7 bases, there was a span of 10 bases. The CDR3 protein is CSALPMNEQFF. Written as DNA, the CDR3 is TGCAGTGCCCTCCCTATGAATGAGCAGTTCTTC.

The chain recombines TRBV19 with TRBJ1-2; perhaps TRBD1 as D (5 bases). The length of the CDR3 is 13 residues. V was cut by 10 bases and J by 3 bases, with 15 bases left in between. Per germline, CDR1 LNHDA and CDR2 SQIVND (reference sequence). The CDR3 region has the DNA TGTGCCAATAGAAAGGACACCGACTATGGCTACACCTTC. Translation gives CANRKDTDYGYTF.

The chain is built from TRBV7-3 and TRBJ2-1; D might be TRBD2 (5 bases). CDR1 and CDR2 (germline): SGHTA, FQGTGA. V was pared by 1 base and J by 4 bases, with 8 bases between. The CDR3 is 14 residues long. CDR3 loop: CASSLSTGYNEQFF. The CDR3 DNA reads as TGTGCCAGCAGCTTAAGCACGGGATACAATGAGCAGTTCTTC.

This chain links TRBV15 with TRBJ2-1; TRBD2 agrees at 13 bases. The length of the CDR3 is 18 residues. J gave up 1 base and V 5 bases, and 8 bases lay outside the gene matches. Germline-derived CDR1 and CDR2 are LNHNV and YYDKDF (reference sequence). CDR3 DNA sequence: TGTGCCACCAGCCCCGGGACTAGCGGGATATGGTCCTACAATGAGCAGTTCTTC. It is translated as CATSPGTSGIWSYNEQFF.

With regard to this clone: A read error is likely, as this CDR3 ends without the conserved phenylalanine or tryptophan. V and J are TRBV19 and TRBJ1-1, with a tentative D call TRBD1 (5 bases). Germline V gene data show CDR1 as LNHDA and CDR2 as SQIVND (reference sequence). The CDR3 has 16 amino acids. Trimming took 7 bases from V and 1 from J, leaving 19 bases between them. In nucleotides, the CDR3 is TGTGCCAGTACCCTCAACGGTGGGGCAGAGAACACTGAAGCTTTCCTT. This encodes CASTLNGGAENTEAFL.

The chain has TRBV7-9 and TRBJ1-1; D gene unclear. Trimming removed 5 bases at V and 10 bases at J, with 20 bases between. From germline, CDR1 is SEHNR and CDR2 FQNEAQ (reference sequence). This CDR3 has 14 amino acids. The CDR3 is CASSPDVGRAGAFF. Here the CDR3 DNA reads TGTGCCAGCAGCCCTGACGTGGGGAGGGCGGGAGCTTTCTTT.

V gene TRBV28 combines with J gene TRBJ1-2; D not resolved. This CDR3 spans 11 amino acids. Germline V gives CDR1 MDHEN, CDR2 SYDVKM. Trimming stripped 7 bases from V and 8 bases from J, with 11 bases between. In nucleotides, the CDR3 is TGTGCCAGCACCAATAATCGGGGCTACACCTTC. This sequence encodes CASTNNRGYTF.

This chain links TRBV5-4 with TRBJ1-1; unclear D gene. This CDR3 is 15 amino acids long. The V end was cut by 3 bases, the J end by 4 bases, with 16 bases between. From germline, CDR1 is SGHNT and CDR2 YYREEE (reference sequence). In DNA, the CDR3 is TGTGCCAGCAGCTGGAGACCGGTCTCTGGCACTGAAGCTTTCTTT. Amino acid sequence: CASSWRPVSGTEAFF.

The chain has TRBV4-3 and TRBJ1-4; D ambiguous. The length of the CDR3 is 15 residues. Trimming stripped 1 base from V and 7 bases from J, with 13 bases between. In germline, CDR1 is LGHNA, CDR2 YSLEER. As DNA, the CDR3 is TGCGCCAGCAGCCAAGTAAGCAGATCGGGTGAAAAACTGTTTTTT. Translation: CASSQVSRSGEKLFF.

The V call is TRBV4-1, the J call TRBJ2-4; D is ambiguous. Trimming took off 0 bases at V and 7 bases at J, with 10 bases between the two ends. Germline lookup yields CDR1 MGHRA and CDR2 YSYEKL. The CDR3 consists of 14 residues. The CDR3 sequence: CASSQDVPRNIQYF. CDR3 bases: TGCGCCAGCAGCCAAGACGTCCCGAGGAACATTCAGTACTTC.

The V gene is TRBV10-3, the J gene TRBJ2-5; 9 bases agree with TRBD1. The germline CDR1 and CDR2 sequences are ENHRY and SYGVKD. The V gene end was trimmed by 5 bases and the J gene end by 3 bases; junction bases not matched to a gene: 1. This CDR3 contains 13 residues. CDR3 nucleotide sequence: TGTGCCATCAGTTGGACAGGGGAAGAGACCCAGTACTTC. Protein product: CAISWTGEETQYF.

This rearrangement joins TRBV29-1 to TRBJ1-2, with 12 bases identical to TRBD1. The CDR3 has 16 residues. In germline, CDR1 is SQVTM, CDR2 ANQGSEA. With V trimmed by 3 bases and J by 4 bases, 9 bases remained unmatched. For the CDR3, the DNA is TGCAGCGTTGAGCCGGGACAGGGGGCCCCGGTCTATGGCTACACCTTC. This gives the protein CSVEPGQGAPVYGYTF.

The rearrangement uses TRBV28 and TRBJ2-7, with 8 bases that match TRBD2. The V gene end was trimmed by 5 bases and the J gene end by 5 bases; junction bases not matched to a gene: 14. Germline CDR1 reads MDHEN; CDR2 reads SYDVKM. CDR3 length: 16 residues. DNA of the CDR3: TGTGCCAGCAGTCCAATTCCGGCGGGGGGCAGACACGAGCAGTACTTC. Protein sequence: CASSPIPAGGRHEQYF.

This clone came up a few times. The rearrangement links TRBV9 to TRBJ1-2, with 9 bases identical to TRBD1. This CDR3 is built from 16 residues. CDR1 and CDR2 from the germline V gene are SGDLS and YYNGEE. The V segment lost 0 bases and the J segment 6 bases; nucleotides outside the gene matches: 9. The CDR3 nucleotides are TGTGCCAGCAGCGTAGAAGGGACAGGGTCTCTCGATGGCTACACCTTC. Translated, it gives CASSVEGTGSLDGYTF.